Shown below are 28 T cell receptor beta chains from a single sample sequenced in a study of cytomegalovirus exposure and HLA in healthy donors. The PCR used 60 Vbeta and 13 Jbeta primers. Method: immunoSEQ multiplex PCR; TCRdb's copy keeps in-frame clones and lacks some. Of 150,000 to 200,000 clones listed, about 80% are singletons. The sequenced material came from PBMCs. The receptors stem from a middle-aged man in good health and CMV-seropositive.

This clone was found a few times. This chain links TRBV4-2 with TRBJ2-3; the match to TRBD2 covers 13 bases. The CDR3 loop spans 17 amino acids. V was pared by 3 bases and J by 5 bases, with 8 bases of the junction left unmatched. CDR1 is LGHNA and CDR2 is YNFKEQ in the germline V gene. The CDR3 reads CASSQGGLAGVGDTQYF. CDR3 in DNA: TGTGCCAGCAGCCAGGGAGGACTAGCGGGAGTTGGAGATACGCAGTATTTT.

The chain joins TRBV18 to TRBJ1-3; 7 bases map to TRBD1. Germline CDR1 is KGHSH and CDR2 is LQKENI. The CDR3 contains 15 residues. V gave up 3 bases and J gave up 3 bases; unmatched junction bases: 5. The CDR3, as DNA: TGTGCCAGCTCACCTCAGGGGGTTCTTGGAAACACCATATATTTT. Residues: CASSPQGVLGNTIYF. Combining the CDR3 with reference TRBV18 and TRBJ1-3 gives the whole variable domain NAGVMQNPRHLVRRRGQEARLRCSPMKGHSHVYWYRQLPEEGLKFMVYLQKENIIDESGMPKERFSAEFPKEGPSILRIQQVVRGDSAAYFCASSPQGVLGNTIYFGEGSWLTVV.

The chain couples TRBV28 to TRBJ2-2; possible D gene TRBD1, 5 bases. CDR3 length: 14 amino acids. V was clipped by 5 bases and J by 0 bases, with 7 bases between them. The germline V gene encodes CDR1 MDHEN and CDR2 SYDVKM. CDR3 bases: TGTGCCAGCAGTACGACAGCGAACACCGGGGAGCTGTTTTTT. Amino acids: CASSTTANTGELFF.

Turning to this clone: The junction departs from germline at one end; a sequencing error may be responsible. The chain combines TRBV2 with TRBJ2-4, with 7 bases aligning to TRBD2. Per germline, CDR1 SNHLY and CDR2 FYNNEI. The CDR3 contains 15 residues. CDR3 protein: CASRRWAGAKNSQYF. The DNA of the CDR3 is TGTGCCAGCAGGCGGTGGGCGGGAGCCAAAAACAGTCAGTACTTC.

There are a few counts of this clone. The chain employs TRBV7-9 and TRBJ1-1, with D unresolved. Germline assignment: CDR1 SEHNR and CDR2 FQNEAQ (reference sequence). V lost 1 base, J lost 10 bases, and 10 bases lay in between. The length of the CDR3 is 12 residues. CDR3 DNA sequence: TGTGCCAGCAGCTTAGGTCCCCGGGGAGCTTTCTTT. Residues: CASSLGPRGAFF.

The rearrangement uses TRBV6-1 and TRBJ2-2, with D perhaps matching TRBD1 (6 bases). V was pared by 2 bases and J by 1 base, with 11 bases between. CDR3 length: 16 amino acids. From germline, CDR1 is MNHNS and CDR2 SASEGT. The CDR3 loop reads CASSEQTGMNTGELFF. The CDR3 DNA reads as TGTGCCAGCAGTGAACAAACAGGGATGAACACCGGGGAGCTGTTTTTT.

The rearrangement links TRBV19 to TRBJ2-1; 10 nucleotides align to TRBD2. Germline CDR1 reads LNHDA; CDR2 reads SQIVND (reference sequence). CDR3 length: 16 amino acids. V was clipped by 3 bases and J by 7 bases; unmatched bases: 9. CDR3 sequence reads: CASSIPTSGYRNEQFF. CDR3 nucleotide sequence: TGTGCCAGTAGTATCCCGACTAGCGGGTACCGAAATGAGCAGTTCTTC.

For this clone: At the DNA level, this CDR3 is encoded by other sequences in the same sample as well. CDR3 coding DNA: TGTGCCAGCAGTGACAGGGCGAATGGCTACACCTTC. Translating gives CASSDRANGYTF. The chain has TRBV2 and TRBJ1-2, with a tentative D call TRBD1 (5 bases). The CDR3 is 12 residues long. Trimming took 3 bases from V and 6 from J, leaving 8 bases between them. Germline V CDR1 and CDR2: SNHLY, FYNNEI.

This rearrangement joins TRBV4-2 to TRBJ2-1; D call uncertain. From germline, CDR1 is LGHNA and CDR2 YNFKEQ. The CDR3 is 15 amino acids. The V end was cut by 1 base, the J end by 7 bases, with 14 bases between. CDR3 sequence (DNA): TGTGCCAGCAGCCAAGGCCCCTTTGGTGAGAATGAGCAGTTCTTC. Its protein is CASSQGPFGENEQFF.

J is TRBJ2-1 and V is TRBV28; no clear D. The CDR3 totals 13 residues. Germline CDR1 and CDR2: MDHEN and SYDVKM. Trimming left V 6 bases short and J 10 bases short, with 16 bases between. The CDR3 region is CASRLNYGYEQFF. The CDR3 coding sequence is TGTGCCAGCAGGTTAAATTACGGGTACGAGCAGTTCTTC.

This clone was recorded a few times. This chain connects TRBV5-1 to TRBJ2-1, with D perhaps matching TRBD1 (5 bases). V lost 0 bases and J 13 bases, leaving 14 bases between the germline ends. Germline loops: CDR1 SGHRS, CDR2 YFSETQ. This CDR3 has 13 amino acids. CDR3 bases: TGCGCCAGCAGCTTGGAGCGTCAGGACATCCAGTTCTTC. Translation gives CASSLERQDIQFF.

The V and J genes are TRBV6-5 and TRBJ1-3, with TRBD1 matching 7 bases. V shed 4 bases and J 2 bases; nucleotides not matched to a gene: 5. The length of the CDR3 is 15 residues. The germline CDR1 and CDR2 sequences are MNHEY and SVGAGI. The CDR3 DNA is TGTGCCAGCAGTTCTCCGACAGGGACTGGAAACACCATATATTTT. Protein product: CASSSPTGTGNTIYF.

The J gene is TRBJ2-1, the V gene TRBV30; 9 positions match TRBD2. CDR1 is GTSNPN, CDR2 SVGIG, per germline (reference sequence). This CDR3 is built from 15 residues. V was clipped by 4 bases and J by 4 bases; unmatched bases: 8. The CDR3 region is CAWTEREDPYNEQFF. The CDR3, as DNA: TGTGCCTGGACTGAGCGGGAGGACCCTTACAATGAGCAGTTCTTC.

The rearrangement links TRBV2 to TRBJ1-5; no clear D gene. The V gene's germline CDR1 is SNHLY and CDR2 FYNNEI. The CDR3 totals 13 residues. V gave up 7 bases and J gave up 1 base, with 8 bases separating them. DNA for the CDR3: TGTGCCAGCACTCGGGGAAGCAATCAGCCCCAGCATTTT. This gives the protein CASTRGSNQPQHF.

This clone was seen a handful of times. The chain combines TRBV7-2 with TRBJ2-2; no reliable D call. Germline CDR1 reads SGHTA; CDR2 reads FQGNSA. The CDR3 consists of 14 residues. Trimming removed 2 bases from V and 2 bases from J, with 6 bases in between. The CDR3 here is CASSLPINTGELFF. CDR3 bases: TGTGCCAGCAGCTTACCCATTAACACCGGGGAGCTGTTTTTT. Drawing the rest from reference TRBV7-2 and TRBJ2-2, the complete variable domain is GAGVSQSPSNKVTEKGKDVELRCDPISGHTALYWYRQSLGQGLEFLIYFQGNSAPDKSGLPSDRFSAERTGGSVSTLTIQRTQQEDSAVYLCASSLPINTGELFFGEGSRLTVL.

This clone was picked up one time. The V call is TRBV9, the J call TRBJ1-1; TRBD1 might be the D (5 bases). This CDR3 has 14 amino acids. In germline, CDR1 is SGDLS, CDR2 YYNGEE. V lost 4 bases and J lost 2, with 12 bases in between. CDR3 nucleotide sequence: TGTGCCAGCAGCCCGACAGTGAGAAACACTGAAGCTTTCTTT. Translation: CASSPTVRNTEAFF.

The chain carries TRBV7-9 and TRBJ2-5, with D perhaps TRBD2 (6 bases). V lost 1 base and J 5 bases, leaving 11 bases between the germline ends. The CDR3 extends over 14 amino acids. Per germline, CDR1 SEHNR and CDR2 FQNEAQ (reference sequence). This CDR3 reads CASSLGGKGETQYF. In DNA form, the CDR3 reads TGTGCCAGCAGCTTAGGCGGGAAGGGGGAGACCCAGTACTTC.

V usage is TRBV9 and J usage is TRBJ1-6; no firm D call. Trimming took 5 bases from V and 4 from J, leaving 19 bases between them. The germline V gene has CDR1 SGDLS and CDR2 YYNGEE. The CDR3 consists of 17 residues. The CDR3 here is CASSDTGSLNYNSPLHF. CDR3 DNA: TGTGCCAGCAGTGATACCGGGTCCCTAAATTATAATTCACCCCTCCACTTT.

This chain joins TRBV5-1 and TRBJ2-5; 9 nucleotides agree with TRBD1. V was pared by 4 bases and J by 2 bases, with 3 bases of the junction left unmatched. The germline V gene has CDR1 SGHRS and CDR2 YFSETQ. The CDR3 totals 14 residues. The CDR3 here is CASSAGTGQETQYF. The CDR3 nucleotides read TGCGCCAGCAGCGCTGGGACAGGGCAAGAGACCCAGTACTTC. The variable domain in full, completed from reference TRBV5-1 and TRBJ2-5, reads KAGVTQTPRYLIKTRGQQVTLSCSPISGHRSVSWYQQTPGQGLQFLFEYFSETQRNKGNFPGRFSGRQFSNSRSEMNVSTLELGDSALYLCASSAGTGQETQYFGPGTRLLVL.

The chain employs TRBV11-1 and TRBJ2-1, with 7 bases lining up with TRBD1. Germline CDR1 is SGHAT and CDR2 is FQDESV (reference sequence). V gave up 4 bases and J gave up 7 bases; unmatched junction bases: 10. The CDR3 length is 15 residues. The CDR3 DNA reads TGTGCCAGCAGCTCCAGTGGACAGGCAGGGAATGAGCAGTTCTTC. Amino acids: CASSSSGQAGNEQFF.

A single count supports this clone. The chain is built from TRBV7-9 and TRBJ2-3, with TRBD2 matching over 10 bases. The V gene end was trimmed by 1 base and the J gene end by 5 bases; junction bases not matched to a gene: 3. The germline CDR1 and CDR2 sequences are SEHNR and FQNEAQ (reference sequence). The CDR3 sequence is 15 residues long. Here the CDR3 DNA reads TGTGCCAGCAGCTTAGGACTAGCGGGTTTAGATACGCAGTATTTT. It is translated as CASSLGLAGLDTQYF.

The CDR3, as DNA: TGCGCCAGCAGCTTTATTGAAGAGACCCAGTACTTC. It codes for CASSFIEETQYF. The chain has TRBV5-1 and TRBJ2-5; D uncertain. V lost 2 bases and J 3 bases, leaving 5 bases between the germline ends. CDR1 and CDR2 (germline): SGHRS, YFSETQ. The CDR3 has 12 amino acids. Full variable domain (rest looked up from reference TRBV5-1 and TRBJ2-5): KAGVTQTPRYLIKTRGQQVTLSCSPISGHRSVSWYQQTPGQGLQFLFEYFSETQRNKGNFPGRFSGRQFSNSRSEMNVSTLELGDSALYLCASSFIEETQYFGPGTRLLVL.

Only one count was recorded for this clone. V is TRBV6-5 and J is TRBJ1-2; 10 positions agree with TRBD1. The V and J ends lost 2 bases and 8 bases, in that order; junction bases with no gene match: 8. CDR3 length: 15 amino acids. Germline V gene sequence: CDR1 MNHEY, CDR2 SVGAGI. The CDR3 is CASSYPGQGTYGYTF. CDR3 in DNA: TGTGCCAGCAGTTACCCGGGACAGGGGACATACGGCTACACCTTC.

This chain uses TRBV9 with TRBJ2-3; 9 positions match TRBD2. There are 18 residues in the CDR3. The germline CDR1 and CDR2 sequences are SGDLS and YYNGEE. V dropped 3 bases and J dropped 1; count of bases not matched to a gene: 12. This CDR3 is CASSAARGGGTRTDTQYF. The CDR3 DNA reads as TGTGCCAGCAGCGCCGCGCGGGGGGGCGGGACCCGCACAGATACGCAGTATTTT.

V gene TRBV7-6 combines with J gene TRBJ2-1; TRBD2 aligns across 9 bases. Germline V lookup: CDR1 SGHVS, CDR2 FNYEAQ. The CDR3 is made up of 14 amino acids. The junction had 2 bases not matched to a gene; V was cut back by 1 base and J by 7 bases. CDR3 coding DNA: TGTGCCAGCAGCTTAGGCGGGAGGGGGAATGAGCAGTTCTTC. Amino acid sequence: CASSLGGRGNEQFF.

The chain uses TRBV23-1 and TRBJ2-1; no definite D call. TRBV23-1 is classed as an ORF, of uncertain function. V gave up 4 bases and J gave up 5 bases, with 27 bases separating them. The CDR3 has 19 residues. The CDR3 DNA reads TGCGCCAGCAGTCCCCGGGTGACGATCCGTTTCGCGTTTGACAATGAGCAGTTCTTC. It is translated as CASSPRVTIRFAFDNEQFF.

This CDR3 is CASSVKGGAFTDTQYF. The CDR3 nucleotides are TGTGCCAGCAGCGTTAAGGGGGGGGCATTCACAGATACGCAGTATTTT. The V call is TRBV7-3, the J call TRBJ2-3; D is possibly TRBD2 (7 bases). Germline CDR1 SGHTA, CDR2 FQGTGA. This CDR3 is built from 16 residues. Trimming stripped 5 bases from V and 2 bases from J, with 17 bases between.

The chain couples TRBV5-6 to TRBJ2-1; TRBD2 matches at 10 bases. The CDR3 runs to 16 residues. Trimming cost V 4 bases and J 11 bases; bases outside gene matches: 15. CDR1 and CDR2 from the germline V gene are SGHDT and YYEEEE. The CDR3 DNA is TGTGCCAGCAGCGGAGCCGTAGCGGGAGGTGGCGGTAAGCAGTTCTTC. Protein sequence: CASSGAVAGGGGKQFF.